This TCR beta chain was sequenced in a study of cytomegalovirus exposure and HLA in healthy donors. Study as a whole: The platform used for the 100 to 150 validation repertoires matched that of the 500 to 850 first-cohort repertoires, a later analysis reported. The study, taken as a whole, reports: Subsequent analysis revealed that first-cohort TCR clusters tended to co-occur in the 120 or so validation repertoires. Altogether, about 160 TCR beta chains were recorded as cytomegalovirus-associated. Under in vitro conditions, three CMV-associated chains were confirmed as specific for CMV antigens.

With regard to this clone: Antigen: not known.

The table came from immunoSEQ multiplex PCR; TCRdb's copy has only in-frame clones and leaves some out. The sample lists some 350,000 clones; 87% were seen once. Sequenced sample: PBMCs. This sequence originates from a woman aged 25 to 39 in good health and CMV-seropositive.

The CDR3, as DNA: TGTGCCAGCAGCTTAGTCACCGGGGAGCTGTTTTTT. It encodes CASSLVTGELFF. The chain has TRBV7-9 and TRBJ2-2; no definite D call. Looked up from germline, CDR1 is SEHNR and CDR2 is FQNEAQ (reference sequence). CDR3 length: 12 amino acids. Trimming shortened V by 1 base and J by 4 bases, and 1 base separated the two germline ends.